A selection of T cell receptor beta chains follows, all from one sample in a study of cytomegalovirus exposure and HLA in healthy donors. Sequencing used immunoSEQ multiplex PCR; TCRdb keeps in-frame clones, though not all of them. The sample has under 200,000 clones, around 90% seen once. The specimen was PBMCs. The receptors derive from a boy aged 2 to 10 in good health and CMV-seronegative. The CDR3 runs from the conserved cysteine through the conserved F or W. A D gene is named only where the DNA matches it firmly. Clone size, where shown, is once, few, many, or a class for clones that have expanded.

D gene	clone size	J gene	V gene	CDR3 protein	CDR3 DNA
TRBD1	few	TRBJ1-2	TRBV7-9	CASSFQGAGYYGYTF	TGTGCCAGCAGCTTTCAGGGGGCGGGGTACTATGGCTACACCTTC
TRBD1	-	TRBJ1-2	TRBV7-9	CSSSLGQGQEGYGYTF	TGTTCCAGCAGCTTAGGACAGGGCCAAGAGGGCTATGGCTACACCTTC
-	-	TRBJ1-4	TRBV27	CASSLTGTNEKLFF	TGTGCCAGCAGTTTAACAGGAACTAATGAAAAACTGTTTTTT
TRBD2	-	TRBJ2-7	TRBV6-5	CASSSSGLSTYYEQYF	TGTGCCAGCAGTTCGTCGGGACTATCTACCTACTACGAGCAGTACTTC
-	-	TRBJ1-6	TRBV5-1	CASSPTAGSTLHF	TGCGCCAGCAGCCCCACGGCGGGCTCCACCCTCCACTTT
TRBD1	-	TRBJ2-1	TRBV7-6	CASSRSGTGGSYNEQFF	TGTGCCAGCAGCCGATCCGGGACAGGGGGCTCCTACAATGAGCAGTTCTTC
-	-	TRBJ2-7	TRBV4-2	CASSPQQGDFSYEQYF	TGTGCCAGCAGCCCTCAACAGGGCGACTTCTCCTACGAGCAGTACTTC
-	-	TRBJ1-1	TRBV2	CASRPQGRTEAFF	TGTGCCAGCAGGCCACAGGGTCGGACTGAAGCTTTCTTT
TRBD1	-	TRBJ1-2	TRBV27	CASSPPGQGRWGYTF	TGTGCCAGCAGTCCCCCGGGACAGGGTCGATGGGGCTACACCTTC
-	-	TRBJ2-1	TRBV7-8	CASSSLSLVQFF	TGTGCCAGCAGCTCGTTATCCCTCGTGCAGTTCTTC
-	-	TRBJ1-6	TRBV7-9	CASSLGGLNSPLHF	TGTGCCAGCAGCTTAGGGGGGCTTAATTCACCCCTCCACTTT
TRBD2	-	TRBJ2-3	TRBV29-1	CSVELAGIDTQYF	TGCAGCGTTGAACTAGCGGGGATAGATACGCAGTATTTT
-	-	TRBJ2-1	TRBV7-9	CSSTHPGIGNEQFF	TGTTCCAGCACCCACCCGGGGATTGGGAATGAGCAGTTCTTC
TRBD2	-	TRBJ2-1	TRBV6-5	CASSSSGKGGYEQFF	TGTGCCAGCAGTTCCAGCGGGAAGGGAGGCTATGAGCAGTTCTTC
-	-	TRBJ1-3	TRBV11-2	CASSRGISSGNTIYF	TGTGCCAGCAGCCGGGGGATCAGCTCTGGAAACACCATATATTTT
-	-	TRBJ1-2	TRBV4-1	CASSHNMAQGGSGYYGYTF	TGCGCCAGCAGCCACAATATGGCGCAGGGTGGTAGCGGATACTATGGCTACACCTTC
-	-	TRBJ1-2	TRBV30	CAWSPPTRTDFNYGYTF	TGTGCCTGGAGCCCCCCCACGCGGACTGACTTTAACTATGGCTACACCTTC
-	-	TRBJ2-2	TRBV19	CASSKTRTGELFF	TGTGCCAGTAGTAAAACCAGAACCGGGGAGCTGTTTTTT
-	-	TRBJ1-1	TRBV5-1	CASSFTGSTEAFF	TGCGCCAGCAGCTTTACAGGGTCTACTGAAGCTTTCTTT
-	-	TRBJ2-2	TRBV7-7	CASSLIPASPGRTGELFF	TGTGCCAGCAGCTTAATCCCGGCTTCCCCGGGGAGGACCGGGGAGCTGTTTTTT
TRBD2	once	TRBJ2-1	TRBV7-9	CASSLRTSGTQGHEQFF	TGTGCCAGCAGCCTAAGGACTAGCGGGACCCAAGGGCATGAGCAGTTCTTC
TRBD1	once	TRBJ2-3	TRBV7-8	CASSEGTGLDTQYF	TGTGCCAGCAGCGAAGGGACAGGCCTAGATACGCAGTATTTT
TRBD2	-	TRBJ2-3	TRBV19	CASTSGRDRHTDTQYF	TGTGCCAGTACTAGCGGGAGGGATCGGCACACAGATACGCAGTATTTT
TRBD1	-	TRBJ2-4	TRBV13	CASSLRTGQFDIQYF	TGTGCCAGCAGCCTCAGGACAGGGCAATTCGACATTCAGTACTTC
TRBD1	once	TRBJ2-5	TRBV6-5	CASRDTGGQETQYF	TGTGCCAGCAGGGATACAGGGGGCCAAGAGACCCAGTACTTC
-	-	TRBJ2-3	TRBV5-5	CASSLAVTDTQYF	TGTGCCAGCAGCTTGGCAGTCACAGATACGCAGTATTTT
TRBD2	-	TRBJ2-2	TRBV9	CASSPGGGTGELFF	TGTGCCAGCAGCCCCGGGGGGGGAACCGGGGAGCTGTTTTTT
TRBD2	-	TRBJ2-7	TRBV14	CASSQELGRGSNYEQYF	TGTGCCAGCAGCCAAGAACTCGGGAGGGGGAGCAACTACGAGCAGTACTTC
-	-	TRBJ1-4	TRBV28	CASTPLRATNEKLFF	TGTGCCAGCACCCCCCTGAGGGCAACTAATGAAAAACTGTTTTTT
-	-	TRBJ1-5	TRBV4-1	CASSQEMLRLSRNQPQHF	TGCGCCAGCAGCCAAGAAATGTTGCGGCTATCGAGGAATCAGCCCCAGCATTTT
-	few	TRBJ2-6	TRBV4-1	CASSQEQPQGSGANVLTF	TGCGCCAGCAGCCAAGAGCAACCGCAGGGCTCTGGGGCCAACGTCCTGACTTTC
-	once	TRBJ2-7	TRBV4-2	CASSNRWGASYEQYF	TGTGCCAGCAGCAACAGATGGGGAGCGTCCTACGAGCAGTACTTC
TRBD2	once	TRBJ2-2	TRBV2	CASSEASGGLATSWGELFF	TGTGCCAGCAGTGAAGCGAGCGGGGGACTAGCGACATCTTGGGGGGAGCTGTTTTTT
-	-	TRBJ1-2	TRBV29-1	CSVDRRSSGYTF	TGCAGCGTTGATCGGCGGTCGTCTGGCTACACCTTC
TRBD1	-	TRBJ2-7	TRBV27	CASSLSPWTGGPYEQYF	TGTGCCAGCAGTTTATCCCCTTGGACAGGGGGACCATACGAGCAGTACTTC
TRBD1	-	TRBJ2-2	TRBV29-1	CSVAQGSGELFF	TGCAGCGTCGCACAGGGGTCCGGGGAGCTGTTTTTT
TRBD1	-	TRBJ1-2	TRBV9	CASSARDSYGYTF	TGTGCCAGCAGCGCCAGGGACAGCTATGGCTACACCTTC
-	-	TRBJ1-2	TRBV5-6	CASSREANYGYTF	TGTGCCAGCAGCCGGGAGGCTAACTATGGCTACACCTTC
-	-	TRBJ1-2	TRBV27	CASSPISRFPNYGYTF	TGTGCCAGCAGTCCCATTAGTAGATTCCCTAACTATGGCTACACCTTC
TRBD1	-	TRBJ2-7	TRBV6-5	CASSPGQGETYEQYF	TGTGCCAGCAGTCCCGGACAGGGGGAGACCTACGAGCAGTACTTC
-	-	TRBJ2-7	TRBV28	CASSLYGVRYEQYF	TGTGCCAGCAGTTTATACGGGGTGCGGTACGAGCAGTACTTC
TRBD1	-	TRBJ2-7	TRBV29-1	CSVEGGQGPGDEQYF	TGCAGCGTTGAAGGAGGACAGGGCCCGGGTGACGAGCAGTACTTC
-	-	TRBJ2-3	TRBV4-1	CASSPLGNTDTQYF	TGCGCCAGCAGCCCCCTAGGAAACACAGATACGCAGTATTTT
TRBD1	-	TRBJ2-2	TRBV29-1	CSVENRDRGPGELFF	TGCAGCGTTGAAAACCGGGACAGGGGGCCCGGGGAGCTGTTTTTT
TRBD1	-	TRBJ1-5	TRBV6-4	CASHNRGRVVHQPQHF	TGTGCCAGTCACAACAGGGGGCGAGTAGTTCATCAGCCCCAGCATTTT
-	-	TRBJ1-5	TRBV2	CASSDSRGPATSSRHF	TGTGCCAGCAGTGATTCACGAGGGCCGGCCACCTCAAGCCGGCATTTT
-	-	TRBJ1-2	TRBV11-2	CASSPVGMRGYTF	TGTGCCAGCAGCCCCGTCGGGATGAGGGGCTACACCTTC
-	once	TRBJ1-3	TRBV7-6	CASSRNRENTIYF	TGTGCCAGCAGCAGAAACAGGGAAAACACCATATATTTT
-	few	TRBJ1-2	TRBV5-1	CASSLGENYGYTF	TGCGCCAGCAGCTTGGGAGAGAACTATGGCTACACCTTC
-	-	TRBJ2-5	TRBV11-3	CASSLDGEETQYF	TGTGCCAGCAGCTTAGATGGAGAGGAGACCCAGTACTTC
-	-	TRBJ2-2	TRBV12-5	CASGRDWRGPYRELFF	TGTGCTAGTGGCCGGGATTGGAGGGGACCTTACCGGGAGCTGTTTTTT